This T cell receptor (beta chain) came from a study of response to subunit inactivated influenza vaccine. Only one count was recorded for this clonotype. The antigen is unknown. Each CDR3 protein gets one entry after TCRdb re-called the RT-PCR reads with MiXCR. The sample includes under 950,000 distinct CDR3 sequences, approximately 22% of them seen just once. Study-level results: After each seasonal influenza vaccination, few new T cells are recruited, the authors suggested.

Germline loops: CDR1 MNHNS, CDR2 SASEGT. The CDR3 runs to 16 residues. V lost 2 bases to trimming and J lost 4 bases; unmatched junction nucleotides: 8. V and J are TRBV6-1 and TRBJ2-1; 7 bases are shared with TRBD2. The sequence was collected from a man aged 50 to 59 who received an inactivated influenza vaccine. Sample: PBMCs from blood, taken around 5 days after vaccination. CDR3: CASSELGLAAYNEQFF. The CDR3 DNA sequence: TGTGCCAGCAGTGAATTGGGCCTAGCGGCATACAATGAGCAGTTCTTC.